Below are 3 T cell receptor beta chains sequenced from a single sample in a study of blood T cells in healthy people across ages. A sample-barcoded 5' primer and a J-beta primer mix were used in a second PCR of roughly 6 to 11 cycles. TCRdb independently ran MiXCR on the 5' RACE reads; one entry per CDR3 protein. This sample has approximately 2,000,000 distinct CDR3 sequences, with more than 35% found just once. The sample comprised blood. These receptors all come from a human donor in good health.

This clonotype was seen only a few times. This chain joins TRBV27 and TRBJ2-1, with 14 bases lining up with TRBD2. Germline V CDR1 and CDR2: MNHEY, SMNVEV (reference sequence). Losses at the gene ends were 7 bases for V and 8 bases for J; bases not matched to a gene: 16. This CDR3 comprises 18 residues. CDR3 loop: CASKRLAGGPKGLDEQFF. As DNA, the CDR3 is TGTGCCAGCAAGAGACTAGCGGGAGGGCCTAAAGGTTTGGATGAGCAGTTCTTC.

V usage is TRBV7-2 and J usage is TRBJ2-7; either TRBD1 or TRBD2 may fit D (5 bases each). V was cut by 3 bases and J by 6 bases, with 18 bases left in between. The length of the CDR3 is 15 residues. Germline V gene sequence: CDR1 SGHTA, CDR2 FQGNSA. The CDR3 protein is CASSLGPAGACEQYF. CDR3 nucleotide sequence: TGTGCCAGCAGCTTGGGCCCGGCCGGGGCCTGCGAGCAGTACTTC.

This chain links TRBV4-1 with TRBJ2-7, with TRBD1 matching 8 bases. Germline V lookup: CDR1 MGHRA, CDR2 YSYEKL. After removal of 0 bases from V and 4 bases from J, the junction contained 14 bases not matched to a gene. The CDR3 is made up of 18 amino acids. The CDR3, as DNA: TGCGCCAGCAGCCAAGAAATCTCAGCCGGGACAGGACATTACGAGCAGTACTTC. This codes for CASSQEISAGTGHYEQYF.